One and the same sample provided the 14 T cell receptor beta chains below, sequenced in a study of vaccination and CD4 T cells after COVID-19. Which antigens these TCRs recognize remains unknown. Cultured CD4+ T-cell DNA underwent Oncomine TCR Beta short-read sequencing. TCRdb redid the calling of the PCR reads with MiXCR, one entry per CDR3 protein. The sample has approximately 8,100 distinct CDR3 sequences, around 60% seen once. Treatment given: roughly 10-day PBMC culture with coronavirus spike peptide pools or control peptides (ViraFEST assay). The material sequenced was cultured CD4+ T cells from blood, taken after SARS-CoV-2 vaccination. All receptors come from a human donor with COVID-19.

This chain uses TRBV7-9 with TRBJ2-5; the D call may be TRBD1 or TRBD2 (5 bases each). CDR3 length equals 14 residues. V was pared by 5 bases and J by 1 base, with 11 bases between. Germline CDR1 SEHNR, CDR2 FQNEAQ (reference sequence). Here the CDR3 DNA reads TGTGCCAGCAGCCCCGGGGCAGGCCAAGAGACCCAGTACTTC. This codes for CASSPGAGQETQYF. The whole variable domain, remainder taken from reference TRBV7-9 and TRBJ2-5, is DTGVSQNPRHKITKRGQNVTFRCDPISEHNRLYWYRQTLGQGPEFLTYFQNEAQLEKSRLLSDRFSAERPKGSFSTLEIQRTEQGDSAMYLCASSPGAGQETQYFGPGTRLLVL.

The rearrangement links TRBV29-1 to TRBJ2-7, with 9 positions matching TRBD1. The length of the CDR3 is 14 residues. Looked up from germline, CDR1 is SQVTM and CDR2 is ANQGSEA. The V segment lost 2 bases and the J segment 6 bases; nucleotides outside the gene matches: 8. Here the CDR3 reads CSVEKGQGSGEQYF. As DNA, the CDR3 is TGCAGCGTTGAAAAGGGACAGGGTAGTGGCGAGCAGTACTTC.

The CDR3 sequence is CASSDNGVAGYTF. CDR3 bases: TGTGCCAGCAGTGACAACGGGGTGGCTGGCTACACCTTC. The chain combines TRBV6-4 with TRBJ1-2; D uncertain. Germline loops: CDR1 MRHNA, CDR2 SNTAGT. This CDR3 comprises 13 residues. V dropped 2 bases and J dropped 7 bases, with 11 bases sitting between them.

This clonotype is termed hyperexpanded. This rearrangement joins TRBV6-5 to TRBJ1-1; D remains unclear. V shed 4 bases and J shed 0 bases, with 6 bases lying between them. The CDR3 loop spans 13 amino acids. Germline V CDR1 and CDR2: MNHEY, SVGAGI. CDR3 sequence: CASSLFMNTEAFF. The CDR3 region has the DNA TGTGCCAGCAGTTTGTTTATGAACACTGAAGCTTTCTTT.

This clonotype was observed a handful of times. CDR3: CASSTGGGNYGYTF. As DNA, the CDR3 is TGTGCCAGCAGTACAGGGGGGGGTAACTATGGCTACACCTTC. The gene calls are TRBV12-3 or TRBV12-4 and TRBJ1-2; the match to TRBD1 covers 8 bases. Germline trimming cut 5 bases from V and 1 base from J; bases unmatched to any gene: 3. The CDR3 runs to 14 residues.

The rearrangement uses TRBV3-1 and TRBJ1-1; 8 bases match TRBD1. The CDR3 has 14 amino acids. CDR1 and CDR2 from the germline V gene are LGHDT and YNNKEL (reference sequence). V lost 4 bases and J lost 5; bases outside the gene matches: 6. The CDR3 protein is CASSPGGGRTEAFF. In DNA, the CDR3 is TGTGCCAGCAGCCCAGGGGGCGGAAGGACTGAAGCTTTCTTT.

This clonotype is large (0.1 to 1%) within its sample. The V gene is TRBV7-3, the J gene TRBJ2-3; 9 positions agree with TRBD2. CDR3 length: 15 residues. Germline CDR1 and CDR2: SGHTA and FQGTGA. Trimming removed 2 bases from V and 0 bases from J; junction bases left unmatched: 0. Written as DNA, the CDR3 is TGTGCCAGCAGCTTAGCGGGGGGGAGCACAGATACGCAGTATTTT. It is translated as CASSLAGGSTDTQYF.

This chain links TRBV6-1 with TRBJ2-7, with a possible D match to TRBD1 (5 bases). CDR1 MNHNS and CDR2 SASEGT come from the germline V gene. V was shortened by 3 bases and J by 4 bases, with 10 bases between the two germline ends. The CDR3 loop spans 13 amino acids. The DNA for the CDR3 is TGTGCCAGCAGTGAGGTCCCAGGGTACGAGCAGTACTTC. It translates to CASSEVPGYEQYF.

This clonotype was seen a single time. Mismatch with germline at one junction end may stem from a read error. The chain combines TRBV5-3 with TRBJ2-2; D is tentatively TRBD1 or TRBD2 (5 bases each). TRBV5-3 is an ORF, and what it does is uncertain. CDR3 length: 16 amino acids. The DNA for the CDR3 is TGTGCCAGCAGCTTGGCCCGAGGGAAGGGGTCCGGGGAGCTGTTTTTT. It is translated as CASSLARGKGSGELFF.

V usage is TRBV20-1 and J usage is TRBJ1-4; TRBD1 aligns across 7 bases. Trimming cost V 7 bases and J 7 bases; bases outside gene matches: 6. CDR1 and CDR2 from the germline V gene are DFQATT and SNEGSKA (reference sequence). This CDR3 has 12 residues. CDR3 sequence: CSGGQRGEKLFF. CDR3 DNA: TGCAGTGGGGGACAGAGAGGTGAAAAACTGTTTTTT.

The chain carries TRBV6-1 and TRBJ1-5, with D hard to call. This CDR3 has 13 amino acids. Germline V lookup: CDR1 MNHNS, CDR2 SASEGT. Trimming left V 8 bases short and J 0 bases short, with 8 bases between. CDR3 nucleotide sequence: TGTGCCAGCGGAGGTTATAGCAATCAGCCCCAGCATTTT. It specifies CASGGYSNQPQHF.

V gene TRBV20-1 combines with J gene TRBJ1-2; D might be TRBD1 (5 bases). The CDR3 consists of 13 residues. Germline V gene lookup returns CDR1 DFQATT and CDR2 SNEGSKA (reference sequence). The germline V and J ends were trimmed by 5 bases and 3 bases, with 13 bases remaining between them. The CDR3 protein is CSAPQMGDYGYTF. CDR3 coding DNA: TGCAGTGCTCCCCAAATGGGGGACTATGGCTACACCTTC.

The chain has TRBV2 and TRBJ2-2; a possible D gene is TRBD1 (5 bases). V lost 9 bases, J lost 4 bases, and 12 bases lay in between. The length of the CDR3 is 13 residues. In germline, CDR1 is SNHLY, CDR2 FYNNEI. The CDR3 nucleotides are TGTGCCAGTAGACAGTCGTTCACCGGGGAGCTGTTTTTT. Translating it yields CASRQSFTGELFF.

V is TRBV4-2 and J is TRBJ1-2, with a weak D call TRBD1 (5 bases). Germline V gives CDR1 LGHNA, CDR2 YNFKEQ. The V and J ends lost 0 bases and 4 bases respectively, with 12 bases between them. The CDR3 has 15 amino acids. The CDR3 is CASSQDTQGTYGYTF. For the CDR3, the DNA is TGTGCCAGCAGCCAAGATACCCAGGGAACCTATGGCTACACCTTC.